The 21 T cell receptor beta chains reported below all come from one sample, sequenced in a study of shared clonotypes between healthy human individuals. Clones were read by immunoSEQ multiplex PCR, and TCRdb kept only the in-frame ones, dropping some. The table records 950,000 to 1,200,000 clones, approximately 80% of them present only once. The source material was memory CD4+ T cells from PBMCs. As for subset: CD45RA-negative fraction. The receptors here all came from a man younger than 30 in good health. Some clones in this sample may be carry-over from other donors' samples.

CDR3 nucleotides: TGTGCCAGCAGCTTAGTTACAGGCGGAAACACCATATATTTT. Translation gives CASSLVTGGNTIYF. V is TRBV7-2 and J is TRBJ1-3; possible D gene TRBD1, 5 bases. The length of the CDR3 is 14 residues. Germline V gene lookup returns CDR1 SGHTA and CDR2 FQGNSA. V dropped 1 base and J dropped 4 bases, with 8 bases sitting between them.

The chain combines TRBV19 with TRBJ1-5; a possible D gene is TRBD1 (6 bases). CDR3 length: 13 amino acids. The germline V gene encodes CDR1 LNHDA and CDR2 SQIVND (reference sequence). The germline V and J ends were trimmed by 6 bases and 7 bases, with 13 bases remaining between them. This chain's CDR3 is CASSHTGRQPQHF. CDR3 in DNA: TGTGCCAGTAGCCATACAGGGCGGCAGCCCCAGCATTTT.

CDR3 bases: TGTGCCAGCCGGGCAGTCGAAGCTTTCTTT. Residues: CASRAVEAFF. This chain uses TRBV28 with TRBJ1-1, with no clear D. V was trimmed by 8 bases and J by 8 bases, leaving 9 bases between them. Germline V gene sequence: CDR1 MDHEN, CDR2 SYDVKM. The CDR3 consists of 10 residues.

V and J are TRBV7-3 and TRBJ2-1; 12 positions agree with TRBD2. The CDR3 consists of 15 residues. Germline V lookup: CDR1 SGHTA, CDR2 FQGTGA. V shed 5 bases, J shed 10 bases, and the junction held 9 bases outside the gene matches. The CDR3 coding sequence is TGTGCCAGCAGCGTGACTAGCGGGAGCGTATCGGAGCAGTTCTTC. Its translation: CASSVTSGSVSEQFF.

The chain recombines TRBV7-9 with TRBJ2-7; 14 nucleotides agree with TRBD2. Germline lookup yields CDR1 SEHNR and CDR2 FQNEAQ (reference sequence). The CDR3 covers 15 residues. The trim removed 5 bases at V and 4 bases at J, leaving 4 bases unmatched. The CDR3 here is CASSRGTSGSYEQYF. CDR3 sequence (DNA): TGTGCCAGCAGCCGCGGGACTAGCGGGAGTTACGAGCAGTACTTC.

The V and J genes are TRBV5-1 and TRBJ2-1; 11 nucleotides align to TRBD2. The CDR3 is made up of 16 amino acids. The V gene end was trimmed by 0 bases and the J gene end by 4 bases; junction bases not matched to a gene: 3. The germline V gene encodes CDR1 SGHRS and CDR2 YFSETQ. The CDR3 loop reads CASSLVGTSGYNEQFF. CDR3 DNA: TGCGCCAGCAGCTTGGTCGGGACTAGCGGATACAATGAGCAGTTCTTC.

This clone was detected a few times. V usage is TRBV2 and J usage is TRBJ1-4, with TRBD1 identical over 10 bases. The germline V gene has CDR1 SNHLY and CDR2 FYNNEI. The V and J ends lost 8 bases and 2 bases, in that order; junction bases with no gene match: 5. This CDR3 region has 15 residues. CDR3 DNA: TGTGCCAGCGGGGGACAGGGGCTTACTAATGAAAAACTGTTTTTT. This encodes CASGGQGLTNEKLFF.

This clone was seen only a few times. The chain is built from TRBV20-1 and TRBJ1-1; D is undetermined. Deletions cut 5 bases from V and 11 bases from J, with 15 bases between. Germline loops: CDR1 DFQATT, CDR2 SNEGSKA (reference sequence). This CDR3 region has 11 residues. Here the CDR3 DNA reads TGCAGTGCTCAGCCCAGGTTCTTTGCTTTCTTT. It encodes CSAQPRFFAFF.

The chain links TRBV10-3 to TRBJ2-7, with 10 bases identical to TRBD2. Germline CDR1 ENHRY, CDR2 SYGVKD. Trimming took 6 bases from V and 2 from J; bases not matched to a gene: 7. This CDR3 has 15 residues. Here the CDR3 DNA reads TGTGCCATCAGACCAGCGGGAGGGGTTACCTACGAGCAGTACTTC. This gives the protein CAIRPAGGVTYEQYF.

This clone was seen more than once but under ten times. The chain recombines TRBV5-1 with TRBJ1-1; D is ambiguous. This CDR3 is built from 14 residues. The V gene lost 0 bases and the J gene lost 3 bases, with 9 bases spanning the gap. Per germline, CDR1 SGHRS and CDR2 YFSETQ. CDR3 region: CASSLAGSHTEAFF. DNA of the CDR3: TGCGCCAGCAGCTTGGCGGGCAGTCACACTGAAGCTTTCTTT.

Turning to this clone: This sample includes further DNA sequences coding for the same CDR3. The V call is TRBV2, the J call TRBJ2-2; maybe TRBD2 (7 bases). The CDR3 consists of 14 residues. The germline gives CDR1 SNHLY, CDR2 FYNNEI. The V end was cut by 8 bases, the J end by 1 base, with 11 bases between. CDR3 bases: TGTGCCAGCCGCGGGGGCGTGAACACCGGGGAGCTGTTTTTT. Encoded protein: CASRGGVNTGELFF. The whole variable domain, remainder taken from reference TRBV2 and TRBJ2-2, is EPEVTQTPSHQVTQMGQEVILRCVPISNHLYFYWYRQILGQKVEFLVSFYNNEISEKSEIFDDQFSVERPDGSNFTLKIRSTKLEDSAMYFCASRGGVNTGELFFGEGSRLTVL.

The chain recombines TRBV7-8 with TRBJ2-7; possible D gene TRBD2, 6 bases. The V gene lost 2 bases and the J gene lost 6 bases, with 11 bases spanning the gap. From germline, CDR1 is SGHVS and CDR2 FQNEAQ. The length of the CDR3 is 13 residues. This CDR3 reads CASSLPTSFEQYF. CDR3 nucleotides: TGTGCCAGCAGCTTACCTACTAGCTTCGAGCAGTACTTC.

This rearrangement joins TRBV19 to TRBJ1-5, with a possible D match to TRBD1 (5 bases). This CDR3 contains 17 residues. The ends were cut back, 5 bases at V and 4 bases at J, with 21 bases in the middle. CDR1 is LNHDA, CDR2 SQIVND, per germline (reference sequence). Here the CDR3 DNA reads TGTGCCAGTAGTTCCGGGACGACCCTTGGCGGGAATCAGCCCCAGCATTTT. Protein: CASSSGTTLGGNQPQHF.

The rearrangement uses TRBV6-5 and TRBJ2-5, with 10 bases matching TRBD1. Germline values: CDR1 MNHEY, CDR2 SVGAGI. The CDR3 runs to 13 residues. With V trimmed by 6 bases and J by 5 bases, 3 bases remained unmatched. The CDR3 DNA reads TGTGCCAGCAGGGGACAGGGGAGGGAGACCCAGTACTTC. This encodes CASRGQGRETQYF.

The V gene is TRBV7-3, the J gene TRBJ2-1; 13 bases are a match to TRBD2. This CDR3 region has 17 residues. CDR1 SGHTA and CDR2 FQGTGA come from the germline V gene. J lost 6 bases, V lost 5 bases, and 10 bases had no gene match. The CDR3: CASSLNPTSGRANEQFF. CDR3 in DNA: TGTGCCAGCAGCCTTAATCCCACTAGCGGGAGGGCCAATGAGCAGTTCTTC.

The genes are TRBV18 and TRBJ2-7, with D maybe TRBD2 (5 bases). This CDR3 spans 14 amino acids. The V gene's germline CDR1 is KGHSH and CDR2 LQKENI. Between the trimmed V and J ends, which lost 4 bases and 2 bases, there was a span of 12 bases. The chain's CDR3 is CASSLPGVPYEQYF. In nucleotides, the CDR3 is TGTGCCAGCTCACTACCCGGGGTACCCTACGAGCAGTACTTC.

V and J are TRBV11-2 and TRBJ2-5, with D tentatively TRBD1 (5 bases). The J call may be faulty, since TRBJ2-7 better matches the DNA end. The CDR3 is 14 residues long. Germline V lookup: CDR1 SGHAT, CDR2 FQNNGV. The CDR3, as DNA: TGTGCCAGCAGCTTAGTGACAGAGCCCTACGAGCAGTACTTC. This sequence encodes CASSLVTEPYEQYF.

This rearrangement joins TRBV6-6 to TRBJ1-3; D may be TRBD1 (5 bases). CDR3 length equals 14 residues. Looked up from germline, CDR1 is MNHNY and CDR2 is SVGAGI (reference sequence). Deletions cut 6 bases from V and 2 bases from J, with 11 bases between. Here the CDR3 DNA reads TGTGCCAGCAGGGCAGGGCAAGCTGGAAACACCATATATTTT. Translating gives CASRAGQAGNTIYF.

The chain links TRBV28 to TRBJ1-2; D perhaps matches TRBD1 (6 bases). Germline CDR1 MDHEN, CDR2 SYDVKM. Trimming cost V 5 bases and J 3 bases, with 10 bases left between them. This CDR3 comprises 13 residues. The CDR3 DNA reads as TGTGCCAGCAGTCCAAGACAGGACTATGGCTACACCTTC. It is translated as CASSPRQDYGYTF.

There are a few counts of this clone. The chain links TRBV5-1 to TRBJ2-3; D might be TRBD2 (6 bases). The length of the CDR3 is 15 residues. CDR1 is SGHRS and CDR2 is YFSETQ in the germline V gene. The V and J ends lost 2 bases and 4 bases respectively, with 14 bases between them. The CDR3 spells CASSLRAGSPDTQYF. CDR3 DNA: TGCGCCAGCAGCTTACGTGCGGGGAGCCCAGATACGCAGTATTTT.

The CDR3 is CASSPGTGTGELFF. CDR3 DNA sequence: TGTGCCAGCAGTCCCGGGACAGGGACCGGGGAGCTGTTTTTT. The V gene is TRBV27, the J gene TRBJ2-2; TRBD1 agrees at 9 bases. The germline V gene encodes CDR1 MNHEY and CDR2 SMNVEV (reference sequence). The ends lost 5 bases at V and 5 bases at J; junction bases unmatched: 3. The CDR3 totals 14 residues.